This T cell receptor (beta chain) was documented in a study of blood T cell repertoires in COVID-19. For the study at large: Spain, Italy and the United States supplied samples that represented acute and convalescent COVID-19. Nucleic acid was either cDNA or gDNA, and it came from T cells, B-cell-depleted T cells, or PBMCs.

CDR3 size: 14 residues. The J segment lost 5 bases and the V segment lost 7 bases, leaving 11 bases of the junction unmatched. From germline, CDR1 is SGHDT and CDR2 YYEEEE. Under the authors' procedure: Nucleated cell number was recorded as an estimate derived from reference gene primer amplification. Sequenced by immunoSEQ multiplex PCR; TCRdb stores in-frame clones only, minus some. V and J calls and clone size are as listed in that table; D and trimming were resolved from the DNA. Among a few hundred thousand clones listed, about 83% were seen once. The receptor was isolated from a woman aged 50 to 65 with acute or convalescent COVID-19. This chain links TRBV5-6 with TRBJ2-7, with 8 bases aligning to TRBD2. Sequenced: peripheral blood. CDR3 bases: TGTGCCAGCGTAGATAGCGGGACTCTCAACGAGCAGTACTTC. Protein product: CASVDSGTLNEQYF.